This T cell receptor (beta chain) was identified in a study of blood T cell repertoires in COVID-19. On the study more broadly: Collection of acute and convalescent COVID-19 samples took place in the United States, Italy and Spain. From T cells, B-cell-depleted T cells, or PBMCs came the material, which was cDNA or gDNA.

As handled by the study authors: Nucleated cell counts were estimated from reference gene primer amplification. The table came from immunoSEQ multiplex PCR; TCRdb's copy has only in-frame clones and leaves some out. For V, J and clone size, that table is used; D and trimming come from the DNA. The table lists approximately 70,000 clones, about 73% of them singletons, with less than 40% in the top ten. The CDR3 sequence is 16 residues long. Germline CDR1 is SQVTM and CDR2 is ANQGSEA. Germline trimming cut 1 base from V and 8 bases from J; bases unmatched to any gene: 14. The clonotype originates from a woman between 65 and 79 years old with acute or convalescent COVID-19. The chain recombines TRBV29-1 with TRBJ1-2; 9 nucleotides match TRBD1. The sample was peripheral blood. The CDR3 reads CSVEGSISGTGKGYTF. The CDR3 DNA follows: TGCAGCGTTGAAGGGTCAATCTCCGGGACAGGGAAGGGCTACACCTTC.